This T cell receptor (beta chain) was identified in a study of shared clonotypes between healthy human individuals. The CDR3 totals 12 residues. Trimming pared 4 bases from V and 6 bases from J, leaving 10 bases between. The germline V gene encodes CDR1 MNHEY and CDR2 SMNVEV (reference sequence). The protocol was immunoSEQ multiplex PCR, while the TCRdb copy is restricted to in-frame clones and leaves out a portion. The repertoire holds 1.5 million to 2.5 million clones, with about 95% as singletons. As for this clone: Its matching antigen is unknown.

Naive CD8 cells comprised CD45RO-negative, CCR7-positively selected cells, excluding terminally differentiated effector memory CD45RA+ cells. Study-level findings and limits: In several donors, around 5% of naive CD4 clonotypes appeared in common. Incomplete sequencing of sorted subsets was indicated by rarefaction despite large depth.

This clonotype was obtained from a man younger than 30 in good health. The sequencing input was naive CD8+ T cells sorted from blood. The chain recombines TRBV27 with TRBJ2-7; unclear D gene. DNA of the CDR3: TGTGCCAGCAGTTACCGAGGTAGCGAGCAGTACTTC. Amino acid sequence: CASSYRGSEQYF.